A selection of T cell receptor beta chains follows, all from one sample in a study of glioma-infiltrating T cells after dendritic cell vaccination. Sequenced by immunoSEQ multiplex PCR; TCRdb stores in-frame clones only, minus some. Here the sample spans 75,000 to 100,000 clones, about 80% being singletons. The sample in question was blood, obtained before dendritic cell vaccination. All receptors derive from a human donor with glioblastoma. CDR3s include the opening cysteine and the closing phenylalanine or tryptophan. Fields, in order: V gene, D gene, J gene, CDR3 length, CDR3 protein. The D gene is left open where the match is weak.

>TRBV5-1|.|TRBJ2-3|16
CASSLDQGGLGDTQYF
>TRBV18|.|TRBJ1-2|17
CASSPPNSLPANYGYTF
>TRBV15|.|TRBJ2-1|12
CATSQGFNEQFF
>TRBV28|TRBD1|TRBJ1-2|15
CASIEQGVPNYGYTF
>TRBV10-3|.|TRBJ1-2|13
CAISEWPGEGYTF
>TRBV7-2|.|TRBJ2-3|14
CASSLGPGADTQYF
>TRBV9|TRBD1|TRBJ1-1|13
CASSGTGVTEAFF
>TRBV11-2|.|TRBJ1-3|13
CASSRDIGNTIYF
>TRBV10-3|TRBD1|TRBJ2-3|15
CAISEGQGALDTQYF
>TRBV19|.|TRBJ1-2|15
CASSILGGAGDGYTF
>TRBV6-4|.|TRBJ1-5|13
CASSVEVGQPQHF
>TRBV19|TRBD1|TRBJ1-1|12
CASSKQGTEAFF
>TRBV19|.|TRBJ2-7|14
CASSIGRGVYEQYF
>TRBV7-8|TRBD1|TRBJ2-7|13
CASSLDRAREQYF
>TRBV30|TRBD2|TRBJ2-1|18
CAWGLWRTSGQSYNEQFF
>TRBV27|TRBD1|TRBJ2-5|15
CASSPIGTGQETQYF
>TRBV10-3|.|TRBJ1-4|17
CAISGERGLATNEKLFF
>TRBV5-5|TRBD1|TRBJ1-2|15
CASSLVYGTAYGYTF
>TRBV4-2|.|TRBJ1-2|16
CASSQEFGGPNYGYTF
>TRBV19|TRBD2|TRBJ2-5|15
CASSPRGLAEETQYF
>TRBV5-1|TRBD2|TRBJ2-3|17
CASSLEAGTSGTDTQYF
>TRBV6-5|TRBD1|TRBJ1-2|15
CASSSSTGVPYGYTF
>TRBV19|TRBD2|TRBJ2-1|14
CASSPGLGYNEQFF
>TRBV6-5|.|TRBJ1-2|13
CASSYSAVDGYTF
>TRBV5-6|.|TRBJ2-7|15
CASSARGFSSYEQYF
>TRBV6-5|TRBD2|TRBJ2-1|16
CASSYPTGGGYNEQFF
>TRBV7-3|.|TRBJ2-1|15
CASSSRPTSYGEQFF
>TRBV6-5|.|TRBJ1-1|15
CASTFSGGVYTEAFF
>TRBV7-9|.|TRBJ2-1|15
CASTPTGTPYNEQFF
>TRBV11-3|.|TRBJ2-1|15
CASSYHPVEGNEQFF
>TRBV2|.|TRBJ2-7|11
CASSQASEQYF
>TRBV30|.|TRBJ1-1|12
CAWGGSRTEAFF
>TRBV2|.|TRBJ2-7|14
CASSEVGFFYEQYF
>TRBV7-3|.|TRBJ2-7|15
CASSSRTNYEIGQYF
>TRBV30|TRBD1|TRBJ2-7|13
CAWRRDRAHEQYF
>TRBV19|.|TRBJ1-2|13
CASSIAPRDGYTF
>TRBV5-1|TRBD2|TRBJ2-7|15
CASSPVAGPTYEQYF
>TRBV15|.|TRBJ1-5|18
CATSRDLSGLGGNQPQHF
>TRBV30|.|TRBJ2-7|13
CAWSVKRRGEQYF
>TRBV6-1|.|TRBJ1-5|14
CASSLSRGNQPQHF
>TRBV15|.|TRBJ2-5|15
CATSRTRDRSETQYF
>TRBV7-9|TRBD1|TRBJ1-2|14
CASSLSGGLYGYTF